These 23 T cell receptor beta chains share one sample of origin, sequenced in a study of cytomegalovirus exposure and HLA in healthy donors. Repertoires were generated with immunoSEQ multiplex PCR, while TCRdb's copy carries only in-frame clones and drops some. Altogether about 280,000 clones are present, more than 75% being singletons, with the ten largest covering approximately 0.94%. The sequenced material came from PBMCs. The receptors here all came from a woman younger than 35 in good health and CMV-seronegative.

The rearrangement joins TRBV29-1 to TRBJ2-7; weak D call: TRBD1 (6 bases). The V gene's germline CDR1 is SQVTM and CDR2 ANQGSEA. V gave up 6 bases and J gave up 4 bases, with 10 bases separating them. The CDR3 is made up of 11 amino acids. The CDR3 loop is CSVAGQYEQYF. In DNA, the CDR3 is TGCAGCGTCGCAGGACAGTACGAGCAGTACTTC.

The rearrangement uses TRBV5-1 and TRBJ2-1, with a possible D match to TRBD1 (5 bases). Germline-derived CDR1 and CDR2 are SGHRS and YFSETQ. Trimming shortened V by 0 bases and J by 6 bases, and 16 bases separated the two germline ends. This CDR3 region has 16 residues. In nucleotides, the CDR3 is TGCGCCAGCAGCTTGGCCCCGCAGGGATTGGGCAATGAGCAGTTCTTC. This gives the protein CASSLAPQGLGNEQFF.

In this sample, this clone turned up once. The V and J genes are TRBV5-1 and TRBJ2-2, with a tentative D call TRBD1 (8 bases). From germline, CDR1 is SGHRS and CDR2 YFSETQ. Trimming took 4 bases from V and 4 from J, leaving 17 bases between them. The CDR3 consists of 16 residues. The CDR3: CASSMGGTGSTGELFF. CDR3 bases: TGCGCCAGCAGCATGGGGGGGACAGGAAGCACCGGGGAGCTGTTTTTT.

The CDR3 loop is CASRRGTSGSEQYF. Here the CDR3 DNA reads TGTGCCAGCAGGAGAGGGACTAGCGGTTCCGAGCAGTACTTC. This sequence joins TRBV28 and TRBJ2-7; 11 nucleotides match TRBD2. CDR1 and CDR2 from the germline V gene are MDHEN and SYDVKM. With 6 bases clipped from V and 6 bases from J, the junction kept 7 bases outside the gene matches. CDR3 length: 14 amino acids.

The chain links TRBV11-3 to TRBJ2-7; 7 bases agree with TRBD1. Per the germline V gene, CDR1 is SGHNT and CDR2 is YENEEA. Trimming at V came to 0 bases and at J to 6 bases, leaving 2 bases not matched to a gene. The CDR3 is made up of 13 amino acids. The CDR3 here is CASSLEGGSEQYF. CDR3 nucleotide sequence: TGTGCCAGCAGCTTAGAAGGGGGCTCCGAGCAGTACTTC.

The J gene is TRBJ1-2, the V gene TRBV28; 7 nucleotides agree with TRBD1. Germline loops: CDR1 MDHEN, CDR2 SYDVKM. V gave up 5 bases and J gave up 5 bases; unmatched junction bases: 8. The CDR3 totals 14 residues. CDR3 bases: TGTGCCAGCAGTCCTCCCGACAGGGAATATGGCTACACCTTC. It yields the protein CASSPPDREYGYTF.

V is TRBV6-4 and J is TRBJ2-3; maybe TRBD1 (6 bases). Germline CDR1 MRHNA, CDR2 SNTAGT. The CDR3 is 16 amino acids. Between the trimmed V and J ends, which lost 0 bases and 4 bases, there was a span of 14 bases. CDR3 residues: CASSDSAARGPDTQYF. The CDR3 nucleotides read TGTGCCAGCAGTGACTCCGCGGCCAGGGGACCAGATACGCAGTATTTT.

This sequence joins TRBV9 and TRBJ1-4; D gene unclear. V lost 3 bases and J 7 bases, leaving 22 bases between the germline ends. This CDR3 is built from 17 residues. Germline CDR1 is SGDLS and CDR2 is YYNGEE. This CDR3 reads CASSARPLSRPSEKLFF. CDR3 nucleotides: TGTGCCAGCAGCGCTCGGCCGTTATCGCGACCTAGTGAAAAACTGTTTTTT. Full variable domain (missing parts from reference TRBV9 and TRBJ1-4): DSGVTQTPKHLITATGQRVTLRCSPRSGDLSVYWYQQSLDQGLQFLIQYYNGEERAKGNILERFSAQQFPDLHSELNLSSLELGDSALYFCASSARPLSRPSEKLFFGSGTQLSVL.

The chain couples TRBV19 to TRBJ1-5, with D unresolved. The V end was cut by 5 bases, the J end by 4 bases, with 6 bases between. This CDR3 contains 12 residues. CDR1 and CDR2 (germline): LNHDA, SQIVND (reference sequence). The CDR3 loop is CASSFHNQPQHF. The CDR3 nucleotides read TGTGCCAGTAGTTTCCATAATCAGCCCCAGCATTTT.

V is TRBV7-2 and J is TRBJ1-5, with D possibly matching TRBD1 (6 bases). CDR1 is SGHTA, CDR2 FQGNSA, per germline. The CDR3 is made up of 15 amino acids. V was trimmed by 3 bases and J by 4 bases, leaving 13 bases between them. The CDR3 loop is CASSFEGGANQPQHF. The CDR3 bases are TGTGCCAGCAGCTTCGAGGGGGGGGCAAATCAGCCCCAGCATTTT.

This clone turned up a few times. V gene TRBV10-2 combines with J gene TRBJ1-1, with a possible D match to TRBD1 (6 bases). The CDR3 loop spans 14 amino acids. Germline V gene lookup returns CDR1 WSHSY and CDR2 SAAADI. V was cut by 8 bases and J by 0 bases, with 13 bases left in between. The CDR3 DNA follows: TGCGCCAGCCTCATGACAGGCATGAACACTGAAGCTTTCTTT. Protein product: CASLMTGMNTEAFF.

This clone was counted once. The CDR3 spells CASSPQMTGDQETQYF. The CDR3 DNA reads as TGTGCCAGCAGCCCTCAAATGACAGGGGACCAAGAGACCCAGTACTTC. The chain has TRBV5-4 and TRBJ2-5; 8 positions match TRBD1. After removal of 4 bases from V and 0 bases from J, the junction contained 8 bases not matched to a gene. There are 16 residues in the CDR3. The V gene's germline CDR1 is SGHNT and CDR2 YYREEE (reference sequence).

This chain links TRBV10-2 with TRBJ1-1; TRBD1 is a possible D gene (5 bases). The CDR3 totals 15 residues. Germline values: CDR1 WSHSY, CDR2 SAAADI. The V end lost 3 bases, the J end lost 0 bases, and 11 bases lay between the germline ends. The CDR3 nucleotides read TGCGCCAGCAGTGAAAGACAGTTACTGAACACTGAAGCTTTCTTT. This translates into CASSERQLLNTEAFF.

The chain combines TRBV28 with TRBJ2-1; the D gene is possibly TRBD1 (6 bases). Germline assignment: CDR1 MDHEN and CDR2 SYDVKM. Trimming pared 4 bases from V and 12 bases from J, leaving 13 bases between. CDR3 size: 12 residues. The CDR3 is CASSSQDSRQFF. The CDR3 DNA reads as TGTGCCAGCAGTTCTCAGGACAGCAGGCAGTTCTTC.

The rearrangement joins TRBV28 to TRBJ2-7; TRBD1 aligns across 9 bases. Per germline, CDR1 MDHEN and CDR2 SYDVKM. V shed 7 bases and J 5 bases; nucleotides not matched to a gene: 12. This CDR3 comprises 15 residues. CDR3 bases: TGTGCCAGCACATCCCCGGGACAGGGTTTCAACGAGCAGTACTTC. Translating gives CASTSPGQGFNEQYF.

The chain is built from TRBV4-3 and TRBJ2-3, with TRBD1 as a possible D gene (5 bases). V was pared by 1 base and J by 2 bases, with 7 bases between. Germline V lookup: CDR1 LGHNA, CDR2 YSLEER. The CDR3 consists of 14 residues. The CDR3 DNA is TGCGCCAGCAGCCAAGGCAGGGCCACAGATACGCAGTATTTT. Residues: CASSQGRATDTQYF.

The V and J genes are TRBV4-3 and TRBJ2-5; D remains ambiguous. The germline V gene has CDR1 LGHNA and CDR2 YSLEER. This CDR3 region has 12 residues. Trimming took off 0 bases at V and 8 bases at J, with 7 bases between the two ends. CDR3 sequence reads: CASSQDLGTQYF. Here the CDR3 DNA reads TGCGCCAGCAGCCAAGATCTAGGTACCCAGTACTTC.

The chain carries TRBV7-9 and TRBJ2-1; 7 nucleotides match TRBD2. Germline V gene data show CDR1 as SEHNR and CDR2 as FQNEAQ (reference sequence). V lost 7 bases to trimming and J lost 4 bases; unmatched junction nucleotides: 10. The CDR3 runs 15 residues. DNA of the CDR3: TGTGCCAGCACCCCAGTCAGCGGGGCGTACAATGAGCAGTTCTTC. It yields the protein CASTPVSGAYNEQFF. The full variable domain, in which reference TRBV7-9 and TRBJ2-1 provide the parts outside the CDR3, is DTGVSQNPRHKITKRGQNVTFRCDPISEHNRLYWYRQTLGQGPEFLTYFQNEAQLEKSRLLSDRFSAERPKGSFSTLEIQRTEQGDSAMYLCASTPVSGAYNEQFFGPGTRLTVL.

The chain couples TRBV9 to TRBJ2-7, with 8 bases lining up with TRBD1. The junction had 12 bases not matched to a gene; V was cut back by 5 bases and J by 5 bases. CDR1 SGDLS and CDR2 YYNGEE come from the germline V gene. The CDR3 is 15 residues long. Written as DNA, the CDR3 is TGTGCCAGCAGTGTGGGGACAGGTGGAGGGAACGAGCAGTACTTC. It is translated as CASSVGTGGGNEQYF.

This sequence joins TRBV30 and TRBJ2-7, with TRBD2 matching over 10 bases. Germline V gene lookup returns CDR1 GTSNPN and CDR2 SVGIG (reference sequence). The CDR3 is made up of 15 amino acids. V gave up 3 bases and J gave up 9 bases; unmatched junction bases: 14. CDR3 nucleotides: TGTGCCTGGAGCCTACTAGCGGGAACCCCCAGGAGGCAGTACTTC. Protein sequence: CAWSLLAGTPRRQYF.

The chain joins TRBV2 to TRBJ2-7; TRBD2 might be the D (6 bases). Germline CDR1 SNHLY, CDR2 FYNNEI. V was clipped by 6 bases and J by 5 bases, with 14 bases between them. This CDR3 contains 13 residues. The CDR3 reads CASRVGLSHEQYF. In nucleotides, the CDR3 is TGTGCCAGCAGGGTAGGACTATCCCACGAGCAGTACTTC.

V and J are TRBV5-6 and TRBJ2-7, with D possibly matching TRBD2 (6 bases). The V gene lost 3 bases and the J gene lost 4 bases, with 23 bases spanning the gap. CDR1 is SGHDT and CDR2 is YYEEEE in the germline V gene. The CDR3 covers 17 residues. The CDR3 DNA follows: TGTGCCAGCAGCTCGGGGGAACTAGCCTATTTTCTTTACGAGCAGTACTTC. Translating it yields CASSSGELAYFLYEQYF.

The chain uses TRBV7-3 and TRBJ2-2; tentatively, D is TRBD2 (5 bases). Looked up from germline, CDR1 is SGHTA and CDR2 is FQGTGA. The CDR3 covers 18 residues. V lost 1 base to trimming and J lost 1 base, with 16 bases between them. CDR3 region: CASSLNRALAGNTGELFF. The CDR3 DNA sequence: TGTGCCAGCAGCTTAAATCGGGCGCTGGCGGGGAACACCGGGGAGCTGTTTTTT.